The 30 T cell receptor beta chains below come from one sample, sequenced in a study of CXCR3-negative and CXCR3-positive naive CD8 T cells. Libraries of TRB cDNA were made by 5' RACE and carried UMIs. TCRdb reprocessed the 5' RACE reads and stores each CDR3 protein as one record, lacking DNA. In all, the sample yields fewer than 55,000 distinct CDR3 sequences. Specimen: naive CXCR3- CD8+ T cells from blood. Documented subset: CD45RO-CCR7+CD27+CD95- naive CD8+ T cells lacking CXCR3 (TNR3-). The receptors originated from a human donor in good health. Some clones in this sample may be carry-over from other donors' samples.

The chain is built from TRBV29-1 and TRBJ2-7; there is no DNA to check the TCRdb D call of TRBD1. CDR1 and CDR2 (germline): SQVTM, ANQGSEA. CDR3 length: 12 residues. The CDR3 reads CSVVPGNGEQYF.

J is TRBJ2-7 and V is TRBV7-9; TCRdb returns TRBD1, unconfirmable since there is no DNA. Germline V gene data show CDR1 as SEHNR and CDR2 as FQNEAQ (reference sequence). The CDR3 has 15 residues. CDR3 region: CASSSGPGGLDEQYF.

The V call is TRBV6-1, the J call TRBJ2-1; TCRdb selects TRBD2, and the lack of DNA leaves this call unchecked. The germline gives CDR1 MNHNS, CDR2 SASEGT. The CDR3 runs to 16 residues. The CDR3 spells CASSKVGLADYNEQFF.

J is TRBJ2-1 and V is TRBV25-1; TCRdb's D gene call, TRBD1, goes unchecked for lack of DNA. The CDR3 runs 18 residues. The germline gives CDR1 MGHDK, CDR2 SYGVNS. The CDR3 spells CASSESIPRWGSVGEQFF.

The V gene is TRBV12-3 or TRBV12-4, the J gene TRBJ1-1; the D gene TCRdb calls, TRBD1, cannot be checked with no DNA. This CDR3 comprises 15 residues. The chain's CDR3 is CASSPPGQLNTEAFF.

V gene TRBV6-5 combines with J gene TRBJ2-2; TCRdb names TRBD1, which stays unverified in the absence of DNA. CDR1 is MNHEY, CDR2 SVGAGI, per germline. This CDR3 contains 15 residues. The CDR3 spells CASSYGAGSTGELFF.

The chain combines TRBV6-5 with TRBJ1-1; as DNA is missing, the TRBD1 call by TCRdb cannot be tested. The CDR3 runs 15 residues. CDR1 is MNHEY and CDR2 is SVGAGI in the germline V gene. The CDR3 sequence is CASSYSPGGNAEAFF.

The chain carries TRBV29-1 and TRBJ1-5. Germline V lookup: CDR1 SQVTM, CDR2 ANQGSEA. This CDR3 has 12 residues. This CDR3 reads CSARLENQPQHF. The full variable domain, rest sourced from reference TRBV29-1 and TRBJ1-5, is SAVISQKPSRDICQRGTSLTIQCQVDSQVTMMFWYRQQPGQSLTLIATANQGSEATYESGFVIDKFPISRPNLTFSTLTVSNMSPEDSSIYLCSARLENQPQHFGDGTRLSIL.

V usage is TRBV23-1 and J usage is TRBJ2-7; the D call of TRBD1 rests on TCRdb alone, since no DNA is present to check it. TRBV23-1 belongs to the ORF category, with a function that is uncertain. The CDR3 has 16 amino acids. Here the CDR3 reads CASSLNRDPLTYEQYF.

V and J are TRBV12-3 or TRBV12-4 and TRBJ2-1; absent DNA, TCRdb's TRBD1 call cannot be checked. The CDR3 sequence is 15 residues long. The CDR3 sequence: CASSSLRDLDNEQFF.

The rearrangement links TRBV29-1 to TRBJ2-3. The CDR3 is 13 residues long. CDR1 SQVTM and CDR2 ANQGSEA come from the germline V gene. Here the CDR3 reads CSVVPSNTDRQYF.

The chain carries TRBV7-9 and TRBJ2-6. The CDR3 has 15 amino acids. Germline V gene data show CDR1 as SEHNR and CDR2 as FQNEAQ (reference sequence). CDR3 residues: CASSLAISGANVLTF.

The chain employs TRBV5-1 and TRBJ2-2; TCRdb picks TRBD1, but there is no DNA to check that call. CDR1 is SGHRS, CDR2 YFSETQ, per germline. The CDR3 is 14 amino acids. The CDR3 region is CASSLGGLPGELFF.

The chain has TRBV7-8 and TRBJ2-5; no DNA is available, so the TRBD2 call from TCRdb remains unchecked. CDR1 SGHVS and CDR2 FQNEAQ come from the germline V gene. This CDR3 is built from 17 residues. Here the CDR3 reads CASSRIPGLVHSETQYF.

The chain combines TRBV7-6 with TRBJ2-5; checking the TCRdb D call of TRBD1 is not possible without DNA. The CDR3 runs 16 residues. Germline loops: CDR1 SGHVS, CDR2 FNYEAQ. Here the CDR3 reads CASSLGTGGFGETQYF.

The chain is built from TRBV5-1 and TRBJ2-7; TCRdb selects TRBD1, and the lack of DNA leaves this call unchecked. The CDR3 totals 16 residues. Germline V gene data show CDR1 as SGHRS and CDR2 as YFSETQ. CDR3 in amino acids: CASSLERDKRTYEQYF.

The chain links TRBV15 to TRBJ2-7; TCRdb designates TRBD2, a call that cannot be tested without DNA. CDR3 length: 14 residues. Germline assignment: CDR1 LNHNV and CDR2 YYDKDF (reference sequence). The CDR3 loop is CATSNMGGRYEQYF.

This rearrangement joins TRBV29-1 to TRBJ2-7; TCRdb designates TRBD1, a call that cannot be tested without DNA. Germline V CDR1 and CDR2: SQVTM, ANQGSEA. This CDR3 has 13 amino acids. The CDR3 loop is CSVVVRVGYEQYF.

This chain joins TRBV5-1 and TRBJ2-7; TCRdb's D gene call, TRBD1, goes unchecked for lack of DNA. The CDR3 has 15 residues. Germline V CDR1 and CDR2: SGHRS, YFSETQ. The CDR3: CASSLLGRDAYEQYF.

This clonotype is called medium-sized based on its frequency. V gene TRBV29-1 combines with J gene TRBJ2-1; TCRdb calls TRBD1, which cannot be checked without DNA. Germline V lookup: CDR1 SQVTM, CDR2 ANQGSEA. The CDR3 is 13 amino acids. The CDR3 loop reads CSAVPAATNEQFF.

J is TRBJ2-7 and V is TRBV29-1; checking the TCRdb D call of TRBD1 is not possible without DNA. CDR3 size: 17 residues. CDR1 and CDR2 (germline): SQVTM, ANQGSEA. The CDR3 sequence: CSVEGGTATGVLGEQYF.

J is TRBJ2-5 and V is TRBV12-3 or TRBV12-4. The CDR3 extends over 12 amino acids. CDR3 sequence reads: CASSFIEKTQYF.

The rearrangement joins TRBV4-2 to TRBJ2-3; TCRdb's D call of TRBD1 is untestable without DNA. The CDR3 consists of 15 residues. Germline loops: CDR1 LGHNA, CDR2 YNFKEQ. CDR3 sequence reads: CASSQDYPGPDTQYF.

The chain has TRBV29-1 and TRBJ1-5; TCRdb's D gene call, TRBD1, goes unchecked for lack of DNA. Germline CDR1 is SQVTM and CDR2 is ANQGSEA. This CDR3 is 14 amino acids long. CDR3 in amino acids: CSVLLGGGNQPQHF. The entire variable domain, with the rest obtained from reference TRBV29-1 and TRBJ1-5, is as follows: SAVISQKPSRDICQRGTSLTIQCQVDSQVTMMFWYRQQPGQSLTLIATANQGSEATYESGFVIDKFPISRPNLTFSTLTVSNMSPEDSSIYLCSVLLGGGNQPQHFGDGTRLSIL.

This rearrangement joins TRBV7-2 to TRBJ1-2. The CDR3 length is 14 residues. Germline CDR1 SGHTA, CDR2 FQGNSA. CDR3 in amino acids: CASSLVTSDYGYTF.

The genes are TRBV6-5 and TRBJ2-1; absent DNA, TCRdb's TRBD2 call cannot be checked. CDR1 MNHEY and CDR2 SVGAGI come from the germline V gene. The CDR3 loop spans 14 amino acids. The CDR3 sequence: CASSYLLADNEQFF.

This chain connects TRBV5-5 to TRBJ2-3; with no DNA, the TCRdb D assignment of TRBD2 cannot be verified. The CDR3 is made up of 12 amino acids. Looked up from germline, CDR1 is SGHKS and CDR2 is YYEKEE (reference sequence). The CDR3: CASGTSLDTQYF.

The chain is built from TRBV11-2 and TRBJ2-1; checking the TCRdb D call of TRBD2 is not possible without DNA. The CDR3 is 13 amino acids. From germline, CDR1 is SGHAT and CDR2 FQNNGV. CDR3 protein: CASSSPQSDEQFF.

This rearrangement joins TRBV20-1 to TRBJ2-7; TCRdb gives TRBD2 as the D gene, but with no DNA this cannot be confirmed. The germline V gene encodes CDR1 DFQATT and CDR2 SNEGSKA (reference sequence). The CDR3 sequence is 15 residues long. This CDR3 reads CSASSKGASGYEQYF.

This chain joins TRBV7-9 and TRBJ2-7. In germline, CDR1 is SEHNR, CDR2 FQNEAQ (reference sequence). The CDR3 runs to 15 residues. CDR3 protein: CASSPSTVSSYEQYF.